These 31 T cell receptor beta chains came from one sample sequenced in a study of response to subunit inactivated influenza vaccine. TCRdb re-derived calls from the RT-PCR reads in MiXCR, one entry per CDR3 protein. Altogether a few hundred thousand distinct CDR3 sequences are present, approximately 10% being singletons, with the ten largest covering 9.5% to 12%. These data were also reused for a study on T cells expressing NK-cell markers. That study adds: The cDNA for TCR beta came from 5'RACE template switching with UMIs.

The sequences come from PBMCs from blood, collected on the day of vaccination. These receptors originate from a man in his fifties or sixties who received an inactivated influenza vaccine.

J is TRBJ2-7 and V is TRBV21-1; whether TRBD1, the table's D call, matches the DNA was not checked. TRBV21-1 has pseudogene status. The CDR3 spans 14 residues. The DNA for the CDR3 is TGTGCCAGCAGAAGGGACAGGGTGTTTTACGAGCAGTACTTC. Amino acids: CASRRDRVFYEQYF.

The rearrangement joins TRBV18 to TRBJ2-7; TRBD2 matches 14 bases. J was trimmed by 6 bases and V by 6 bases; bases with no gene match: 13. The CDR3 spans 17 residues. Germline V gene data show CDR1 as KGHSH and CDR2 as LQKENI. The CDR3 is CASSRLSGLAGVGEQYF. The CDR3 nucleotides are TGTGCCAGCTCTCGACTTTCGGGACTAGCGGGAGTGGGCGAGCAGTACTTC.

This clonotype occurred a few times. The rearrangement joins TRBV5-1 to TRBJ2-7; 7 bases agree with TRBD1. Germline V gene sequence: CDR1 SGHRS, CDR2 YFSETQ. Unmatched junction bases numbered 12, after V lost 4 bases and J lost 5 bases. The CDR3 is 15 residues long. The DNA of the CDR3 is TGCGCCAGCAGCCAAGACAGGGCAAACTACCACGAGCAGTACTTC. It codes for CASSQDRANYHEQYF. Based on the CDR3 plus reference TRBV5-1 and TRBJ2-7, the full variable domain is KAGVTQTPRYLIKTRGQQVTLSCSPISGHRSVSWYQQTPGQGLQFLFEYFSETQRNKGNFPGRFSGRQFSNSRSEMNVSTLELGDSALYLCASSQDRANYHEQYFGPGTRLTVT.

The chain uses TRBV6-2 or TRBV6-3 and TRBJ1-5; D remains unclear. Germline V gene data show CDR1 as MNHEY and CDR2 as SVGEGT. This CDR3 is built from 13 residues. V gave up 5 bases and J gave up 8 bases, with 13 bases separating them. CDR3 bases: TGTGCCAGCAGTACGTCTGCTTGGGAGCCCCAGCATTTT. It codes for CASSTSAWEPQHF.

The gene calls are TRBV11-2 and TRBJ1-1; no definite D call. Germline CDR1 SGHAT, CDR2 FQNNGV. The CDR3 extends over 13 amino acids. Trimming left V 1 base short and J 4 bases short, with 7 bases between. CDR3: CASSLVATTEAFF. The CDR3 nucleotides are TGTGCCAGCAGCTTAGTGGCGACCACTGAAGCTTTCTTT.

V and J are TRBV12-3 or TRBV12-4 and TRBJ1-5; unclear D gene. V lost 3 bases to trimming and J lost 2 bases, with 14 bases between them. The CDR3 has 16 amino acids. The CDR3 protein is CASSLGRGWGNQPQHF. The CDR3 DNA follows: TGTGCCAGCAGTTTGGGTCGAGGGTGGGGCAATCAGCCCCAGCATTTT.

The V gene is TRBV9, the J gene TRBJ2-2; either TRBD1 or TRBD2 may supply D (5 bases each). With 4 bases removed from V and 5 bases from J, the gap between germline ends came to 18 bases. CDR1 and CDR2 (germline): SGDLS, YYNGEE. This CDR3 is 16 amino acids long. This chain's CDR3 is CASSPRGDYGTGELFF. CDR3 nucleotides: TGTGCCAGCAGCCCAAGGGGTGACTACGGAACCGGGGAGCTGTTTTTT. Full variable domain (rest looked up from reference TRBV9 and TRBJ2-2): DSGVTQTPKHLITATGQRVTLRCSPRSGDLSVYWYQQSLDQGLQFLIQYYNGEERAKGNILERFSAQQFPDLHSELNLSSLELGDSALYFCASSPRGDYGTGELFFGEGSRLTVL.

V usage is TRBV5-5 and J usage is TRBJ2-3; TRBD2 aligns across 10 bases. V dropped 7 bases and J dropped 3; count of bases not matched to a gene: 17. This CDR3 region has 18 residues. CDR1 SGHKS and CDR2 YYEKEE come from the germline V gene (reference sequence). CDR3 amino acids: CASAFSRASGSRTDTQYF. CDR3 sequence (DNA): TGTGCCAGCGCTTTTTCCAGGGCTAGCGGGAGTCGTACAGATACGCAGTATTTT.

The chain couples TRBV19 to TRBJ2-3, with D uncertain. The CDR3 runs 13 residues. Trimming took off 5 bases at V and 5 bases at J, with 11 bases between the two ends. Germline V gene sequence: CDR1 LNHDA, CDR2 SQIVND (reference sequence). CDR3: CASSASVLDTQYF. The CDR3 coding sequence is TGTGCCAGTAGTGCCTCGGTATTAGATACGCAGTATTTT.

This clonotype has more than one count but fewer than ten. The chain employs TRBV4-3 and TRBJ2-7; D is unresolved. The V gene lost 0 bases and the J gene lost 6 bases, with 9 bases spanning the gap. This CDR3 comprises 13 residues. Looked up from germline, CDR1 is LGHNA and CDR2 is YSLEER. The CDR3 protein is CASSQDPWGEQYF. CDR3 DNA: TGCGCCAGCAGCCAAGATCCCTGGGGCGAGCAGTACTTC.

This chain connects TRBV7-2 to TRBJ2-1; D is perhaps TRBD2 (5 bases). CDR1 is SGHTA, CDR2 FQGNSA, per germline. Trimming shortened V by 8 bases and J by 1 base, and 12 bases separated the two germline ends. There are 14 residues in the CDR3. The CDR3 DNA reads TGTGCCAGCGGCCGGGGTGGATCCTACAATGAGCAGTTCTTC. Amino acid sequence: CASGRGGSYNEQFF.

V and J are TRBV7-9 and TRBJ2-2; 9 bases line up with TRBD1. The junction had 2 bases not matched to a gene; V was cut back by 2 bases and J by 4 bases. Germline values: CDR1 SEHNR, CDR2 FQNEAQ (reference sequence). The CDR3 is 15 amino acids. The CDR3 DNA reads TGTGCCAGCAGCTTATTGGGACAGGGCACCGGGGAGCTGTTTTTT. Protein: CASSLLGQGTGELFF.

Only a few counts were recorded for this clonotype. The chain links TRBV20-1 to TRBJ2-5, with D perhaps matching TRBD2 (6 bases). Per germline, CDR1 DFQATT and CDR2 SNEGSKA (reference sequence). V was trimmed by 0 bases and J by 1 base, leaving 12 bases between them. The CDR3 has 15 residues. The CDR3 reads CSARDIADIQETQYF. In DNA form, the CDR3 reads TGCAGTGCTAGAGATATAGCGGACATCCAAGAGACCCAGTACTTC.

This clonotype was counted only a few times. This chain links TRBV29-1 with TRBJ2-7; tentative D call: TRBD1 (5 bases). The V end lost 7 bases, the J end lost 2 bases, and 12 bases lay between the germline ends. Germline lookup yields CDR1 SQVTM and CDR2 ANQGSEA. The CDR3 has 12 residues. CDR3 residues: CSGQGPTYEQYF. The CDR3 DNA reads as TGCAGCGGCCAGGGCCCGACCTACGAGCAGTACTTC.

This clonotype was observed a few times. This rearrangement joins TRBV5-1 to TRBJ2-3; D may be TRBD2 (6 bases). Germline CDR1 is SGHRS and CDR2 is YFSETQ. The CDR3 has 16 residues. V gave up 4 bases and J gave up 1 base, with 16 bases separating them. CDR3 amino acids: CASSISGRPGTDTQYF. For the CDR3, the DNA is TGCGCCAGCAGCATTAGCGGCCGCCCCGGCACAGATACGCAGTATTTT.

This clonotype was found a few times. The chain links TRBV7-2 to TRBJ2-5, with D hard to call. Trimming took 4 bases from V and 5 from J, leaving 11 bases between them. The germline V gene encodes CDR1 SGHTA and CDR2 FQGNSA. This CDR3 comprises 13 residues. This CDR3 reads CASSSAFGETQYF. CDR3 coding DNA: TGTGCCAGCAGCTCCGCCTTCGGGGAGACCCAGTACTTC. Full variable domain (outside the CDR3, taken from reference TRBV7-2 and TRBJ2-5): GAGVSQSPSNKVTEKGKDVELRCDPISGHTALYWYRQSLGQGLEFLIYFQGNSAPDKSGLPSDRFSAERTGGSVSTLTIQRTQQEDSAVYLCASSSAFGETQYFGPGTRLLVL.

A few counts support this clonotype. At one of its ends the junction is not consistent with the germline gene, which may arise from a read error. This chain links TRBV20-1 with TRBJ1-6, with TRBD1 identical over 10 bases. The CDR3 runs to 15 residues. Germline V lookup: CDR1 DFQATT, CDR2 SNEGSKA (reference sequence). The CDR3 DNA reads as TGCAGTGCTCGAGACAGGGGGCTGGGACATTCACCCCTCCACTTT. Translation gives CSARDRGLGHSPLHF.

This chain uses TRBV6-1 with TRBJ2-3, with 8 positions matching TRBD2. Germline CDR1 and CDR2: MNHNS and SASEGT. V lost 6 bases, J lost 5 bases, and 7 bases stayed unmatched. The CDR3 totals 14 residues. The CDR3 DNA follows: TGTGCCAGCAGACGAGCGGGGGCGGGAGATACGCAGTATTTT. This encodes CASRRAGAGDTQYF.

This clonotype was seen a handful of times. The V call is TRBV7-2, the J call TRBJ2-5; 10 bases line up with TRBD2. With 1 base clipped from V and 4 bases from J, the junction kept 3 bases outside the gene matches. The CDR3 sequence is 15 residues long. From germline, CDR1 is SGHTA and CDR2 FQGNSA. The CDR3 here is CASSLEGLARETQYF. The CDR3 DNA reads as TGTGCCAGCAGCTTAGAGGGACTAGCGCGAGAGACCCAGTACTTC.

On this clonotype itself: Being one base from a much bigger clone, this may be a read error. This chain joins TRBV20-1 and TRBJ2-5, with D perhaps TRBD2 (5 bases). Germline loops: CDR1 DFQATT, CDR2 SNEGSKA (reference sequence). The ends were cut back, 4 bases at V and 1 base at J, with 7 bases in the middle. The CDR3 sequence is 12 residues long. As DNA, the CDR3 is TGCAGTGCTACTAGCAGCCAAGAGACCCAGTACTTC. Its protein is CSATSSQETQYF.

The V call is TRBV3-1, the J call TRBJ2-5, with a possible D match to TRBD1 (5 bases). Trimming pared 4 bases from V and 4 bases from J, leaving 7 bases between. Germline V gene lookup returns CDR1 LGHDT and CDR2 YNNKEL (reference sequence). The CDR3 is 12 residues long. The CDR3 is CASSRQSETQYF. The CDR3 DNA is TGTGCCAGCAGCCGACAGTCAGAGACCCAGTACTTC.

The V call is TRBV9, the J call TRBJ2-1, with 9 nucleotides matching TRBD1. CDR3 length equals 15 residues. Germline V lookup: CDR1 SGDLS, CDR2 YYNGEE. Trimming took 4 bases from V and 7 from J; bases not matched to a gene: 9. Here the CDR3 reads CASSRGGDRVNEQFF. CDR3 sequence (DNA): TGTGCCAGCAGCCGAGGTGGGGACAGGGTAAATGAGCAGTTCTTC.

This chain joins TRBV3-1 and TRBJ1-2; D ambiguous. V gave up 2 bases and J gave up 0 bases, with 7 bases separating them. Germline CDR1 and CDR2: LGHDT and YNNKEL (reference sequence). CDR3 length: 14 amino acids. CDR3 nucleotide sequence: TGTGCCAGCAGCCAATTGGAAGCTAACTATGGCTACACCTTC. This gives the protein CASSQLEANYGYTF. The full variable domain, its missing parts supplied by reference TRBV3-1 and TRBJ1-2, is DTAVSQTPKYLVTQMGNDKSIKCEQNLGHDTMYWYKQDSKKFLKIMFSYNNKELIINETVPNRFSPKSPDKAHLNLHINSLELGDSAVYFCASSQLEANYGYTFGSGTRLTVV.

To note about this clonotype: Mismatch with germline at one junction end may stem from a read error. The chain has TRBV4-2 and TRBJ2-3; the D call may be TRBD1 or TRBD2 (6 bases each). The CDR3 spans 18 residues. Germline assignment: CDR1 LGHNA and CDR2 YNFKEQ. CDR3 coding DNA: TGTGCCATCAGCCCCGGGCTCCTTGTCGCGGGACACACAGATACGCAGTATTTT. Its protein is CAISPGLLVAGHTDTQYF.

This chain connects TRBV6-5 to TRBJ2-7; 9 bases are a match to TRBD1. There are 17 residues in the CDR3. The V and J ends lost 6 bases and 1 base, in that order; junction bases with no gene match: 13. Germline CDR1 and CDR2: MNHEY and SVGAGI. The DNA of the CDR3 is TGTGCCAGCAGCCTTACTAATTCCGGGACAGGGTCCTACGAGCAGTACTTC. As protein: CASSLTNSGTGSYEQYF.

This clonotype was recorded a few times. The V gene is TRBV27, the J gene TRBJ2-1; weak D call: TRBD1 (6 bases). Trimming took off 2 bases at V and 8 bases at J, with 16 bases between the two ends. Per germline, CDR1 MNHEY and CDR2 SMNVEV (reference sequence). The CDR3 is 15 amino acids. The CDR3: CASSLAIRGWDEQFF. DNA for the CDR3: TGTGCCAGCAGTTTAGCGATAAGGGGGTGGGATGAGCAGTTCTTC.

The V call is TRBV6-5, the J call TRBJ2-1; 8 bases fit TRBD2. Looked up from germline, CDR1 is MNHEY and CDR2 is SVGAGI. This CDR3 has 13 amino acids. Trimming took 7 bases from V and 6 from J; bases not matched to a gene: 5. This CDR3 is CASTVTSGNEQFF. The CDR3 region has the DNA TGTGCCAGCACCGTTACTAGCGGCAATGAGCAGTTCTTC.

The chain's CDR3 is CASSFKHDRAYEQYF. The DNA of the CDR3 is TGTGCCAGCAGCTTCAAACACGACAGGGCATACGAGCAGTACTTC. This chain uses TRBV7-2 with TRBJ2-7; 7 bases are a match to TRBD1. V shed 3 bases, J shed 4 bases, and the junction held 9 bases outside the gene matches. The CDR3 loop spans 15 amino acids. CDR1 and CDR2 from the germline V gene are SGHTA and FQGNSA.

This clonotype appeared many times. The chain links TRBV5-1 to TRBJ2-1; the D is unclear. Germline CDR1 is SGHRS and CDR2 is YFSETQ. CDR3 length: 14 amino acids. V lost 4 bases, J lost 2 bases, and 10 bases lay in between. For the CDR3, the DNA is TGCGCCAGCAGCCCTTCCGGTACCTACAATGAGCAGTTCTTC. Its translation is CASSPSGTYNEQFF.

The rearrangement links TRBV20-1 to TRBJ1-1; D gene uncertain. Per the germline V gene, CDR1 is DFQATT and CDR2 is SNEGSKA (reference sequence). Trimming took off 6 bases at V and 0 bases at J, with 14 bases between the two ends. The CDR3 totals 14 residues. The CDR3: CSAPEGSLNTEAFF. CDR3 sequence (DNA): TGCAGTGCCCCAGAAGGGAGTTTGAACACTGAAGCTTTCTTT.

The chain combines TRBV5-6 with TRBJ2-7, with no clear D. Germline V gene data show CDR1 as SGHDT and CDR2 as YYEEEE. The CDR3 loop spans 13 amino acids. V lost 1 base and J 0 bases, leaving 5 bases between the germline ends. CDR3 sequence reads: CASSLRNSYEQYF. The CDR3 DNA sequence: TGTGCCAGCAGCTTGCGGAACTCCTACGAGCAGTACTTC.